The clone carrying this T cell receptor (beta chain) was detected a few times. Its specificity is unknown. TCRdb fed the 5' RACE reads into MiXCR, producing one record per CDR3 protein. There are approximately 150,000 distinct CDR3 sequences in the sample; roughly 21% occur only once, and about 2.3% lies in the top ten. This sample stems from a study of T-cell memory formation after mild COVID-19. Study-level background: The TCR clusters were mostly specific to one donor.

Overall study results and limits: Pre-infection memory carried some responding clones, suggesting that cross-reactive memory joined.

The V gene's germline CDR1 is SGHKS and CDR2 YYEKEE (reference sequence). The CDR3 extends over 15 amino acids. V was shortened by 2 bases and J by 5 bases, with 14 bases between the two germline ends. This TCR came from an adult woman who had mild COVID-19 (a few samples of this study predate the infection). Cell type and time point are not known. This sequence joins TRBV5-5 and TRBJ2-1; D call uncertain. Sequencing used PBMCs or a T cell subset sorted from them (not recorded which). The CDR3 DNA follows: TGTGCCAGCAGCTTCTACCCTCTAGTCCACAATGAGCAGTTCTTC. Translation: CASSFYPLVHNEQFF.